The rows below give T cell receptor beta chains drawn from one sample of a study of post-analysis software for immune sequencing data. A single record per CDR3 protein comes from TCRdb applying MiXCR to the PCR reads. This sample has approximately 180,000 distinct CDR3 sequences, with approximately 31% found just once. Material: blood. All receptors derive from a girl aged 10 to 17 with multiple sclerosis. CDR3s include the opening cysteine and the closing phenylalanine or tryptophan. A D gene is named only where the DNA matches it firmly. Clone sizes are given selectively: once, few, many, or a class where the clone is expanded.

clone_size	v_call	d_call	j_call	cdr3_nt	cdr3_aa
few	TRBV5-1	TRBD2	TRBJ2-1	TGCGCCAGCAGCTCTCTAGCGGGAGGTTCCTACAATGAGCAGTTCTTC	CASSSLAGGSYNEQFF
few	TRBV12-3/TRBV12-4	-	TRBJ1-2	TGTGCCAGCAGTCGAGCGGGGGCGGTTAGCTATGGCTACACCTTC	CASSRAGAVSYGYTF
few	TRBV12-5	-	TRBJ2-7	TGTGCTAGTGCCACTTACTACGAGCAGTACTTC	CASATYYEQYF
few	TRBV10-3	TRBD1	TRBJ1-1	TGTGCCATCCGACAGGGACAGAACACTGAAGCTTTCTTT	CAIRQGQNTEAFF
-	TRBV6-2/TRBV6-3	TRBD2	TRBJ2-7	TGTGCCAGCGCGGGGGGAGCGGTTACCTACGAGCAGTACTTC	CASAGGAVTYEQYF
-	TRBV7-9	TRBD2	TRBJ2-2	TGTGCCAGCCCAAAGAGGTCTAGCGGGAGTAACACCGGGGAGCTGTTTTTT	CASPKRSSGSNTGELFF
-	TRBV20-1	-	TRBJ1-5	TGCAGTGCTAACGGGGGACGGACGGATGATCAGCCCCAGCATTTT	CSANGGRTDDQPQHF
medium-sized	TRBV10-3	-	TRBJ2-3	TGTGCCATCAGTGCCCCATGGGACCCTTCGGATACGCAGTATTTT	CAISAPWDPSDTQYF
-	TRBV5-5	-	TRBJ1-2	TGTGCCAGCAGCCCACAATGGACCTTTTCCAACTATGGCTACACCTTC	CASSPQWTFSNYGYTF
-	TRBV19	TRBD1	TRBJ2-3	TGTGCCAGTAGTATCGGACAGGGCGCCACAGATACGCAGTATTTT	CASSIGQGATDTQYF
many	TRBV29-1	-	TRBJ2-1	TGCAGCGACGGGGGTGTGGAAACCGATGAGCAGTTCTTC	CSDGGVETDEQFF
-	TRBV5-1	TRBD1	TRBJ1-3	TGCGCCAGCAGGACTGGGACAGCGAACTCTGGAAACACCATATATTTT	CASRTGTANSGNTIYF
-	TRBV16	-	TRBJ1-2	TGTGCCTGCAGCCAACCCTCGGGGAGTCACTATGGCTACACCTTC	CACSQPSGSHYGYTF
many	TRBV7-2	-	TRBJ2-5	TGTGCCAGCAGCCCCTCTGGGGGGGAGACCCAGTACTTC	CASSPSGGETQYF
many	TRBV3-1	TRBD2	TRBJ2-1	TGTGCCAGCAGCCAAGGGGGGGGACCCCTTAATGAGCAGTTCTTC	CASSQGGGPLNEQFF
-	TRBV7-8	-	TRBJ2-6	TGTGCCAGCAGCTTAACCCGGACTTTCTCTGGGGCCAACGTCCTGACTTTC	CASSLTRTFSGANVLTF
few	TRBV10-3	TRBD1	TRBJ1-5	TGTGCCATCAGAGACGAACAGGGGTCAAATCAGCCCCAGCATTTT	CAIRDEQGSNQPQHF
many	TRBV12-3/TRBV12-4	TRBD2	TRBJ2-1	TGTGCCAGCAGTTTCCAATCCCCTAGCGGGGGCGAGCTGTTCTTC	CASSFQSPSGGELFF
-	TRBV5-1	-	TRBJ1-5	TGCGCCAGCAGCTTGGGGGGAGTTAGCAATCAGCCCCAGCATTTT	CASSLGGVSNQPQHF
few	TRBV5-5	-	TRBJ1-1	TGTGCCAGCAGCTTGGGCCCAGGGGCCACTGAAGCTTTCTTT	CASSLGPGATEAFF
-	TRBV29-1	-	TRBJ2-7	TGCAGCGTCACTTGGGCAGTGGACCGCTACGAGCAGTACTTC	CSVTWAVDRYEQYF
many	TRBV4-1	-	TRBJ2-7	TGCGCCAGCAGCCAAGTTTTCGTCTGGAACTACGAGCAGTACTTC	CASSQVFVWNYEQYF
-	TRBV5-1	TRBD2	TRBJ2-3	TGCGCCAGCTCTTCGCTGAGGGCTAGCGGGAGTCAAGATACGCAGTATTTT	CASSSLRASGSQDTQYF
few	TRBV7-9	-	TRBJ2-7	TGTGCCAGCAGCCCCACAGGGAATTTAAACGAGCAGTACTTC	CASSPTGNLNEQYF
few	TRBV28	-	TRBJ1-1	TGTGCCAGCAATACGGACGGGGGCAACACTGAAGCTTTCTTT	CASNTDGGNTEAFF
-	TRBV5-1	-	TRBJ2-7	TGCGCCAGCAGCTTACCCCGGGCCCTGGGGAACGAGCAGTACTTC	CASSLPRALGNEQYF
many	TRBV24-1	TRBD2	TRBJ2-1	TGTGCCACCAGTGGACTAGCGGGAGTAGATGAGCAGTTCTTC	CATSGLAGVDEQFF
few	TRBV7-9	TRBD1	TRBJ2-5	TGTGCCAGCAGCTTGGACAGGGCTTGGGCGGAGTACTTC	CASSLDRAWAEYF